This T cell receptor (beta chain) was documented in a study of spatial heterogeneity in lung cancer. Time point of the sample: sample taken at primary tumor resection. Tumor, nontumor lung or frozen PBMC supplied whole RNA that was sequenced unsorted. A total of 72 untreated early-stage non-small cell lung cancer patients served as donors. One entry per CDR3 protein results from TCRdb running MiXCR on the 5' RACE reads. The profile covers roughly 10,000 distinct CDR3 sequences, with 5% to 6.5% appearing a single time and more than 20% taken by the ten largest. The germline V and J ends were trimmed by 4 bases and 8 bases, with 22 bases remaining between them. Germline values: CDR1 DFQATT, CDR2 SNEGSKA (reference sequence). CDR3 length equals 15 residues. This clonotype is termed medium-sized.

The J gene is TRBJ2-3, the V gene TRBV20-1; D is possibly TRBD2 (6 bases). This specimen was PBMCs, taken at surgery. The clonotype comes from a male donor with early-stage non-small cell lung cancer. The CDR3 spells CSANSGSHGGGTQYF. CDR3 DNA sequence: TGCAGTGCTAACAGCGGTTCGCATGGGGGAGGTACGCAGTATTTT.